This T cell receptor beta chain was identified during a study of shared clonotypes between healthy human individuals. Study-level background: Participating donors consisted of two women and a few men aged 18 to 49.

When replicate PCRs were run on sorted subsets, they used approximately 210 ng DNA, about 31,000 T cell genomes. Only in-frame clones appear in the TCRdb table, and some are missing; sequencing was by immunoSEQ multiplex PCR. The sample lists 1.5 million to 2.5 million clones, less than 95% occurring once. The naive CD8 subset, CD45RO-negative cells positively selected for CCR7, excluded terminally differentiated effector memory CD45RA+ cells. There were only Caucasian adults among the donors, and all lived in Nashville, Tennessee. Remarks on this clone: Its target is not known. In the same sample, other DNA sequences code for this CDR3.

This CDR3 contains 15 residues. Trimming cost V 4 bases and J 1 base; bases outside gene matches: 7. In germline, CDR1 is SEHNR, CDR2 FQNEAQ (reference sequence). Points from the study as a whole: Relative to clonotypes present in all four donors, those not shared had lower generation probabilities.

The sequence derives from a man between 18 and 35 years old in good health. J is TRBJ2-7 and V is TRBV7-9; TRBD1 aligns across 7 bases. The specimen sequenced was naive CD8+ T cells sorted from blood. In nucleotides, the CDR3 is TGTGCCAGCAGCTCTGACAGGGTAGGATCCTACGAGCAGTACTTC. It codes for CASSSDRVGSYEQYF.